This TCR beta chain was sequenced during a study of graft-versus-host responses after intestinal transplantation. Findings and caveats of the study: GvH clones occurred in recipient marrow; some first appeared in ileum or blood.

Assay used: immunoSEQ multiplex PCR; TCRdb lists only in-frame clones, some missing. This table has about 120,000 clones, just under 95% appearing once. A note on this clone: Its antigen is unknown.

The specimen comprised unstimulated CD4+ T cells sorted from spleen or lymph node cells, sampled before intestinal transplant. The TCR sequence derives from a human donor who received an intestinal transplant.

In DNA, the CDR3 is TGCGCCAGCAGTTCCGGGACAGTCTCCTACGAGCAGTACTTC. As protein: CASSSGTVSYEQYF. The chain links TRBV10-1 to TRBJ2-7, with TRBD1 matching over 7 bases. There are 14 residues in the CDR3. CDR1 is WNHNN, CDR2 SYGVQD, per germline (reference sequence). V dropped 5 bases and J dropped 0; count of bases not matched to a gene: 4.